The clone carrying this T cell receptor (beta chain) has just a few counts. Its antigen is as yet unknown. This record belongs to a study of T cell repertoires in cytomegalovirus infection. Whole-study context: TCR beta signatures that were public indicated CMV infection and matching HLA type. Study results and limitations: Frequencies of public TCR beta families were cumulated, and this identified carriers of CMV plus the relevant HLA. There were HLA-C-restricted CMV-specific TCR beta clonotypes dominating the ex vivo response.

V gave up 3 bases and J gave up 15 bases; unmatched junction bases: 13. The CDR3 is 14 residues long. Germline-derived CDR1 and CDR2 are DFQATT and SNEGSKA (reference sequence). TCRdb passed the reads through MiXCR, listing each CDR3 protein once. The table shows about 260,000 distinct CDR3 sequences, with 12% to 15% occurring only once. V and J are TRBV20-1 and TRBJ1-6, with 8 bases lining up with TRBD1. The sequencing input was PBMCs. The TCR sequence derives from a human donor in good health (CMV status not recorded). Some clones in this sample may be carry-over from other donors' samples. This CDR3 is CSASVGRTGYRLHF. CDR3 in DNA: TGCAGTGCTAGCGTGGGGAGGACAGGGTATCGCCTCCACTTT.